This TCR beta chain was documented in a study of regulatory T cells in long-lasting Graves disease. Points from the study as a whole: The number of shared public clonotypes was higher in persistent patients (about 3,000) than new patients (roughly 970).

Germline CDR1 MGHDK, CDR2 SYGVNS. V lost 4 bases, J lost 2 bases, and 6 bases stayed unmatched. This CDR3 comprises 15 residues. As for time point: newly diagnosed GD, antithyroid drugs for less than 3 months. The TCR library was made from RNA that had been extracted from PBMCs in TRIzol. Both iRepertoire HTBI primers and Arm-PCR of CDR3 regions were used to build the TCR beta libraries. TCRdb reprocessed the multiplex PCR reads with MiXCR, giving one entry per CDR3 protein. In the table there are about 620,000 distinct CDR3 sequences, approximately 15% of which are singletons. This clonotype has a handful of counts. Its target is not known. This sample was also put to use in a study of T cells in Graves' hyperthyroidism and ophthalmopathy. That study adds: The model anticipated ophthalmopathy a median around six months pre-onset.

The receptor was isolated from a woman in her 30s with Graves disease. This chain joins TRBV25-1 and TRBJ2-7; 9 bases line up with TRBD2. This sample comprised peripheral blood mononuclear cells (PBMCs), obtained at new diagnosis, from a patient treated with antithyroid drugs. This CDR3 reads CASSVIAGVAYEQYF. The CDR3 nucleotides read TGTGCCAGCAGTGTTATAGCGGGAGTCGCCTACGAGCAGTACTTC.